Shown below are 23 T cell receptor beta chains from a single sample sequenced in a study of blood T cells in healthy people across ages. A J-beta primer mix and a sample-barcoded 5' primer were used in a second PCR of roughly 7 to 12 cycles. MiXCR, run by TCRdb on the 5' RACE reads, gives a single entry per CDR3 protein. The sample has a few hundred thousand distinct CDR3 sequences; 27% are singletons. The sample was also reused in another study, on T cells of mothers and their children.

Sequenced input: blood. Source of these receptors: a boy aged 2-15 years in good health.

This clonotype was seen a few times. The gene calls are TRBV15 and TRBJ2-2; 7 nucleotides line up with TRBD1. The germline CDR1 and CDR2 sequences are LNHNV and YYDKDF (reference sequence). V was clipped by 3 bases and J by 6 bases; unmatched bases: 7. The CDR3 contains 15 residues. The CDR3 DNA is TGTGCCACCAGCAGGAAGACAGGGCGAGCCGGGGAGCTGTTTTTT. It codes for CATSRKTGRAGELFF.

V and J are TRBV7-9 and TRBJ2-5, with 7 bases that match TRBD1. This CDR3 is 15 amino acids long. CDR1 is SEHNR, CDR2 FQNEAQ, per germline (reference sequence). The ends lost 4 bases at V and 5 bases at J; junction bases unmatched: 10. CDR3 bases: TGTGCCAGCAGCTGGCAGACAGGGTCGGGGGAGACCCAGTACTTC. This sequence encodes CASSWQTGSGETQYF.

There are a few counts of this clonotype. The chain employs TRBV29-1 and TRBJ2-5; 7 bases are a match to TRBD2. CDR3 size: 13 residues. V lost 3 bases to trimming and J lost 3 bases; unmatched junction nucleotides: 4. Germline CDR1 is SQVTM and CDR2 is ANQGSEA. The CDR3 is CSVEGLAEETQYF. CDR3 in DNA: TGCAGCGTTGAGGGTCTAGCGGAAGAGACCCAGTACTTC.

This clonotype was observed a few times. The V call is TRBV9, the J call TRBJ2-1; D tentatively fits TRBD1 or TRBD2 (6 bases each). This CDR3 is built from 14 residues. V was pared by 2 bases and J by 7 bases, with 13 bases between. CDR1 SGDLS and CDR2 YYNGEE come from the germline V gene. CDR3 DNA sequence: TGTGCCAGCAGCGTGGGGGGCTTAGGGAATGAGCAGTTCTTC. This codes for CASSVGGLGNEQFF. The full variable domain, in which reference TRBV9 and TRBJ2-1 provide the parts outside the CDR3, is DSGVTQTPKHLITATGQRVTLRCSPRSGDLSVYWYQQSLDQGLQFLIQYYNGEERAKGNILERFSAQQFPDLHSELNLSSLELGDSALYFCASSVGGLGNEQFFGPGTRLTVL.

This clonotype was picked up many times. The chain is built from TRBV12-5 and TRBJ2-1, with 7 positions matching TRBD1. CDR3 length: 14 amino acids. After removal of 1 base from V and 7 bases from J, the junction contained 4 bases not matched to a gene. Germline V CDR1 and CDR2: LGHNT, FRNRAP. In nucleotides, the CDR3 is TGTGCTAGTGGTTTGGGGACAGGTGAGAATGAGCAGTTCTTC. It translates to CASGLGTGENEQFF.

This rearrangement joins TRBV7-9 to TRBJ1-2; unclear D gene. The CDR3 covers 15 residues. The V and J ends lost 4 bases and 4 bases respectively, with 16 bases between them. CDR1 and CDR2 (germline): SEHNR, FQNEAQ (reference sequence). The CDR3 region has the DNA TGTGCCAGCAGCTCTTCACCCGGGCTCGGCTATGGCTACACCTTC. It yields the protein CASSSSPGLGYGYTF.

The chain carries TRBV7-2 and TRBJ1-2; D gene unclear. This CDR3 is built from 13 residues. Per the germline V gene, CDR1 is SGHTA and CDR2 is FQGNSA. Trimming stripped 1 base from V and 8 bases from J, with 11 bases between. The CDR3 protein is CASSLGTDRGYTF. The CDR3 nucleotides are TGTGCCAGCAGCTTAGGGACCGATCGGGGCTACACCTTC.

This chain links TRBV20-1 with TRBJ2-1; TRBD1 matches at 7 bases. The end of the DNA aligns better with TRBJ2-7, so the J call may be wrong. CDR3 length: 11 amino acids. Germline CDR1 is DFQATT and CDR2 is SNEGSKA (reference sequence). CDR3 nucleotides: TGCAGTGCTTGGACAGGATACGAGCAGTACTTC. Its protein is CSAWTGYEQYF.

The V gene is TRBV5-1, the J gene TRBJ2-6; D is perhaps TRBD1 or TRBD2 (5 bases each). Germline lookup yields CDR1 SGHRS and CDR2 YFSETQ. The V and J ends lost 7 bases and 0 bases respectively, with 17 bases between them. The length of the CDR3 is 17 residues. The chain's CDR3 is CASCPGAFLSGANVLTF. The CDR3 bases are TGCGCCAGCTGCCCCGGGGCCTTCCTCTCTGGGGCCAACGTCCTGACTTTC.

This sequence joins TRBV6-4 and TRBJ2-3; 8 nucleotides line up with TRBD1. The CDR3 loop spans 14 amino acids. Germline CDR1 MRHNA, CDR2 SNTAGT. J gave up 3 bases and V 4 bases, and 3 bases lay outside the gene matches. The CDR3 nucleotides read TGTGCCAGCAGTGGAACAGGGGGGACAGATACGCAGTATTTT. It encodes CASSGTGGTDTQYF.

The V and J genes are TRBV5-1 and TRBJ1-2; D gene unclear. The germline V gene encodes CDR1 SGHRS and CDR2 YFSETQ. Trimming removed 1 base at V and 6 bases at J, with 16 bases between. The length of the CDR3 is 15 residues. The CDR3 region is CASSLFPRHDNGYTF. CDR3 sequence (DNA): TGCGCCAGCAGCTTGTTTCCTCGACACGATAATGGCTACACCTTC.

The rearrangement uses TRBV12-3 or TRBV12-4 and TRBJ2-3; weak D call: TRBD2 (5 bases). CDR3 length: 14 residues. Trimming removed 3 bases from V and 5 bases from J, with 12 bases in between. CDR3 sequence (DNA): TGTGCCAGCAGTTTCATCCCGAGGGTAGATACGCAGTATTTT. Translated, it gives CASSFIPRVDTQYF.

The V call is TRBV7-8, the J call TRBJ2-7; TRBD2 is a possible D gene (5 bases). V lost 3 bases and J lost 0, with 15 bases in between. The CDR3 sequence is 16 residues long. Germline V gene lookup returns CDR1 SGHVS and CDR2 FQNEAQ. The CDR3 spells CASSFEARRSSYEQYF. CDR3 bases: TGTGCCAGCAGCTTCGAGGCACGGAGGAGCTCCTACGAGCAGTACTTC.

This clonotype showed up just a few times. This sequence joins TRBV11-2 and TRBJ1-2, with D unclear. Germline CDR1 reads SGHAT; CDR2 reads FQNNGV. CDR3 length: 17 amino acids. V lost 5 bases and J 4 bases, leaving 23 bases between the germline ends. The CDR3 spells CASSLDRMTGLGYGYTF. Written as DNA, the CDR3 is TGTGCCAGCAGCCTCGACCGAATGACCGGTTTAGGCTATGGCTACACCTTC.

Only a few counts were recorded for this clonotype. This chain joins TRBV7-2 and TRBJ2-3; 13 positions agree with TRBD2. This CDR3 comprises 17 residues. V trimming: 4 bases; J trimming: 3 bases; junction bases outside the gene matches: 7. CDR1 is SGHTA and CDR2 is FQGNSA in the germline V gene. CDR3 loop: CASSSWTSGSSTDTQYF. CDR3 coding DNA: TGTGCCAGCAGCTCCTGGACTAGCGGGAGTTCGACAGATACGCAGTATTTT.

In its sample, this clonotype was seen once. The rearrangement joins TRBV18 to TRBJ2-5; 7 bases match TRBD1. The assigned J gene may be wrong: the sequence end matches TRBJ2-7 better. The CDR3 totals 15 residues. Germline V gives CDR1 KGHSH, CDR2 LQKENI. The CDR3 DNA sequence: TGTGCCAGCTCACCACGGGACAGACTTTTATACGAGCAGTACTTC. This gives the protein CASSPRDRLLYEQYF.

This clonotype has only a few counts. The rearrangement uses TRBV9 and TRBJ2-2, with TRBD2 matching over 9 bases. The junction had 12 bases not matched to a gene; V was cut back by 4 bases and J by 5 bases. In germline, CDR1 is SGDLS, CDR2 YYNGEE. The CDR3 is 17 amino acids. The chain's CDR3 is CASSSPIAGGRTGELFF. CDR3 coding DNA: TGTGCCAGCAGCTCCCCCATCGCGGGAGGGCGGACCGGGGAGCTGTTTTTT.

The genes are TRBV7-6 and TRBJ2-7; possibly TRBD1 for D (5 bases). This CDR3 contains 14 residues. The germline V and J ends were trimmed by 1 base and 7 bases, with 14 bases remaining between them. The V gene's germline CDR1 is SGHVS and CDR2 FNYEAQ. The CDR3 protein is CASSLVGSGAEQYF. CDR3 DNA: TGTGCCAGCAGCTTAGTAGGGTCTGGGGCGGAGCAGTACTTC. Full variable domain (remainder filled in from reference TRBV7-6 and TRBJ2-7): GAGVSQSPRYKVTKRGQDVALRCDPISGHVSLYWYRQALGQGPEFLTYFNYEAQQDKSGLPNDRFSAERPEGSISTLTIQRTEQRDSAMYRCASSLVGSGAEQYFGPGTRLTVT.

The V gene is TRBV12-3 or TRBV12-4, the J gene TRBJ2-1; 13 bases agree with TRBD2. The CDR3 is 18 amino acids. The J segment lost 0 bases and the V segment lost 4 bases, leaving 6 bases of the junction unmatched. DNA for the CDR3: TGTGCCAGCAGTTCACCTTGGACTAGCGGGAGCTCCTACAATGAGCAGTTCTTC. Amino acid sequence: CASSSPWTSGSSYNEQFF.

The rearrangement links TRBV9 to TRBJ1-6; 9 bases are a match to TRBD1. Germline-derived CDR1 and CDR2 are SGDLS and YYNGEE. The J segment lost 7 bases and the V segment lost 5 bases, leaving 4 bases of the junction unmatched. The CDR3 totals 14 residues. CDR3 sequence reads: CASRTGTGNSPLHF. As DNA, the CDR3 is TGTGCCAGCAGAACCGGGACAGGGAATTCACCCCTCCACTTT. Drawing the rest from reference TRBV9 and TRBJ1-6, the complete variable domain is DSGVTQTPKHLITATGQRVTLRCSPRSGDLSVYWYQQSLDQGLQFLIQYYNGEERAKGNILERFSAQQFPDLHSELNLSSLELGDSALYFCASRTGTGNSPLHFGNGTRLTVT.

V usage is TRBV10-3 and J usage is TRBJ2-7; TRBD2 matches at 10 bases. This CDR3 is built from 13 residues. The V gene's germline CDR1 is ENHRY and CDR2 SYGVKD. The junction had 9 bases not matched to a gene; V was cut back by 10 bases and J by 6 bases. Written as DNA, the CDR3 is TGTGCCACGCAGCGGGAGGGCCAAGGCGAGCAGTACTTC. The encoded protein is CATQREGQGEQYF.

This clonotype was counted a few times. This rearrangement joins TRBV5-6 to TRBJ2-5; D may be TRBD1 (6 bases). V lost 4 bases and J lost 4, with 20 bases in between. Germline CDR1 reads SGHDT; CDR2 reads YYEEEE. The CDR3 is 16 residues long. CDR3 sequence (DNA): TGTGCCAGCAGCCCCCTGGGAGCGTTAGGGGGAGAGACCCAGTACTTC. As protein: CASSPLGALGGETQYF.

The V gene is TRBV6-5, the J gene TRBJ1-1; 9 bases map to TRBD1. CDR1 and CDR2 (germline): MNHEY, SVGAGI. With V trimmed by 6 bases and J by 5 bases, 7 bases remained unmatched. The CDR3 has 14 amino acids. CDR3 in amino acids: CASSPGTGRTEAFF. The CDR3 DNA is TGTGCCAGCAGCCCTGGGACAGGGCGGACTGAAGCTTTCTTT.